Listed below are T cell receptor beta chains from one sample, sequenced in a study of graft-versus-host responses after intestinal transplantation. These receptors lack a known antigen. Produced via immunoSEQ multiplex PCR; TCRdb's table is partial and in-frame only. In the table there are over 75,000 clones, approximately 90% of which are singletons. This specimen was unstimulated CD4+ T cells sorted from spleen or lymph node cells, taken before transplant. Receptor source: a human donor who was the organ donor for an intestinal transplant. The CDR3 runs from the conserved cysteine through the conserved F or W. A D gene is named only where the DNA matches it firmly. Clone size is given for some rows only: seen once, a few or many times, or a class if the clone is expanded.

V: TRBV2; size: -; J: TRBJ2-7; D: -; CDR3: CASVWGQLGYEQYF; DNA: TGTGCCAGCGTCTGGGGGCAGCTGGGCTACGAGCAGTACTTC
V: TRBV14; size: -; J: TRBJ1-3; D: -; CDR3: CASSEALSGNTIYF; DNA: TGTGCCAGCAGCGAAGCCCTGTCTGGAAACACCATATATTTT
V: TRBV27; size: -; J: TRBJ2-2; D: -; CDR3: CASSSTRPGELFF; DNA: TGTGCCAGCAGTTCGACTAGGCCCGGGGAGCTGTTTTTT
V: TRBV7-6; size: -; J: TRBJ1-2; D: TRBD1; CDR3: CASSLGAGDRGGYGYTF; DNA: TGTGCCAGCAGCTTAGGAGCGGGCGACAGGGGAGGGTATGGCTACACCTTC
V: TRBV2; size: once; J: TRBJ1-1; D: -; CDR3: CASRATENTEAFF; DNA: TGTGCCAGCAGGGCGACAGAGAACACTGAAGCTTTCTTT
V: TRBV6-1; size: -; J: TRBJ1-6; D: TRBD1; CDR3: CASSEQSGGVDSPLHF; DNA: TGTGCCAGCAGTGAACAGTCAGGGGGCGTTGATTCACCCCTCCACTTT
V: TRBV5-4; size: -; J: TRBJ2-3; D: -; CDR3: CASSSYSGPDTQYF; DNA: TGTGCCAGCAGCTCCTATTCAGGGCCAGATACGCAGTATTTT
V: TRBV5-1; size: few; J: TRBJ1-1; D: -; CDR3: CASSLAAGLPEAFF; DNA: TGCGCCAGCAGCTTGGCGGCAGGGCTCCCTGAAGCTTTCTTT
V: TRBV10-3; size: -; J: TRBJ2-7; D: TRBD1; CDR3: CAISPGQGPEQYF; DNA: TGTGCCATCAGTCCGGGACAGGGACCCGAGCAGTACTTC
V: TRBV5-1; size: once; J: TRBJ1-1; D: -; CDR3: CASSSGGVGTEAFF; DNA: TGCGCCAGCAGCTCGGGAGGGGTTGGGACTGAAGCTTTCTTT